This T cell receptor (beta chain) came from a study of STAT5B mutations in CD4+ large granular lymphocyte leukemia. V dropped 4 bases and J dropped 6 bases, with 14 bases sitting between them. This CDR3 has 13 residues. Germline-derived CDR1 and CDR2 are SGDLS and YYNGEE. On this clone: The antigen is not known.

Clones were read by immunoSEQ multiplex PCR, and TCRdb kept only the in-frame ones, dropping some. This table holds 4,000 or so clones, roughly 72% found once. Study observations and caveats: 8/27 top patient clones versus 2/35 control clones were TRBV06-family.

The sample consisted of PBMCs. The clonotype comes from a man in his sixties or seventies with CD4+ T-cell large granular lymphocyte leukemia. The chain has TRBV9 and TRBJ2-7, with D possibly matching TRBD2 (5 bases). The chain's CDR3 is CASSPRGRSEQYF. CDR3 in DNA: TGTGCCAGCAGCCCCCGGGGAAGATCCGAGCAGTACTTC.